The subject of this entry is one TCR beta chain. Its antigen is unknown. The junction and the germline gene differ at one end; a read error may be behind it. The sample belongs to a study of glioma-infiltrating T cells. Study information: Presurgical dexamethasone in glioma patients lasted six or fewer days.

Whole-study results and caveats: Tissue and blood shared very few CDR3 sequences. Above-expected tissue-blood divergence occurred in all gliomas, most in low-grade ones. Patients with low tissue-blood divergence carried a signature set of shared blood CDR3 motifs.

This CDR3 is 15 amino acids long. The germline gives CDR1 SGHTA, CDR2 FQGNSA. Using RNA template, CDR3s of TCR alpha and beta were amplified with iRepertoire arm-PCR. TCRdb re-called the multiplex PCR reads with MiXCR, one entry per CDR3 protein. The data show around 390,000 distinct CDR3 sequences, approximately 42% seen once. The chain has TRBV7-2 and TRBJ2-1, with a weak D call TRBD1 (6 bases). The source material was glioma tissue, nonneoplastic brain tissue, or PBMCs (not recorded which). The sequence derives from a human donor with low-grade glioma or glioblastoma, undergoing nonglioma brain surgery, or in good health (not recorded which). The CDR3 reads CASSSDSSSYNEQLF. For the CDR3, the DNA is TGTGCCAGCAGCTCGGACAGTTCCTCCTACAATGAGCAGCTCTTC.